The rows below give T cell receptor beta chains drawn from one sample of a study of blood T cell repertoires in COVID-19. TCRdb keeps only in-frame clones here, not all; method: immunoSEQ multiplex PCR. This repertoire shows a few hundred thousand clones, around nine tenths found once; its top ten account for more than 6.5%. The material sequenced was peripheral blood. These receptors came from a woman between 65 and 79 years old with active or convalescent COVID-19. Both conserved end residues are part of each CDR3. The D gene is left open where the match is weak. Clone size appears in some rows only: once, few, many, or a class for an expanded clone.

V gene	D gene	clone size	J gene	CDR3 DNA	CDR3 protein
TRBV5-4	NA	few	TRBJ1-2	TGTGCCAGCAGCCGTAGGGGAGGGGGGAACTATGGCTACACCTTC	CASSRRGGGNYGYTF
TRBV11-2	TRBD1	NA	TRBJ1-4	TGTGCCAGCAGTCCTCAGGGGGGATATTTGTCTGAAAAACTGTTTTTT	CASSPQGGYLSEKLFF
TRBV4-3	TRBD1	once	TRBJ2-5	TGCGCCAGCAGCCTACAGGGGAGAGAGACCCAGTACTTC	CASSLQGRETQYF
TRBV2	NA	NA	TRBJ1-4	TGTGCCAGCAGTGATCCAGTGCCCCCAACTAATGAAAAACTGTTTTTT	CASSDPVPPTNEKLFF
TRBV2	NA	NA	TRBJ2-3	TGTGCCAGCAGTGGACAGCTCCGGGCAGATACGCAGTATTTT	CASSGQLRADTQYF
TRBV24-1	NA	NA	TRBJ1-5	TGTGCCACCAGTACAGGAAATAGCAATCAGCCCCAGCATTTT	CATSTGNSNQPQHF
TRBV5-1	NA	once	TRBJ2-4	TGCGCCAGCAGCTTGGAACAGGCCCAAAACATTCAGTACTTC	CASSLEQAQNIQYF
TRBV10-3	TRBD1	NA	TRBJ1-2	TGTGCCATCAGTGATTTAAGAGGGGGCGCAGGTGGCTACACCTTC	CAISDLRGGAGGYTF
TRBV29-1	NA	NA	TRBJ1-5	TGCAGTGTGGGGAGGGGAGAGGGCAGGCCCCAGCATTTT	CSVGRGEGRPQHF
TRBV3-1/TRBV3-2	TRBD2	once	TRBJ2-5	TGTGCCAGCAGCCAAGTAGGTCGACTAGCGGGGTACGAGACCCAGTACTTC	CASSQVGRLAGYETQYF
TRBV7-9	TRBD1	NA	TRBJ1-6	TGTGCCAGCAGCCCGATAGACAGGGCCGAGGGTGCAAATTCACCCCTCCACTTT	CASSPIDRAEGANSPLHF
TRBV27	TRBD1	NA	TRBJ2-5	TGTGCCAGCAGTCTCTTAGGACAGGGGATGGTTCAGGGTCAAGAGACCCAGTACTTC	CASSLLGQGMVQGQETQYF
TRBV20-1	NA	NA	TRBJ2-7	TGCAGTGCTAGTGCCGTAGTAGCGAACTACGAGCAGTACTTC	CSASAVVANYEQYF
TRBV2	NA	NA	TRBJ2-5	TGTGCCAGCAGGACCGGGCCTAGGGAGGAGACCCAGTACTTC	CASRTGPREETQYF
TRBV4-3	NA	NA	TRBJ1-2	TGCGCCAGCAGCCCAGCGGGATGGGCACAAAAATATGGCTACACCTTC	CASSPAGWAQKYGYTF
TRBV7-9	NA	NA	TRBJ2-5	TGTGCCAGCAGCTTAGGGAGAGCGGATGGAGAGACCCAGTACTTC	CASSLGRADGETQYF
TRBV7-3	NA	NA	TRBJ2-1	TGTGCCAGCAGCGGGGGGGCTGAGCAGTTCTTC	CASSGGAEQFF
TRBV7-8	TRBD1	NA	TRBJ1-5	TGTGCCAGCAGCTTGGTGGGGACAGGGAGATTAGCGGGTCAGCCCCAGCATTTT	CASSLVGTGRLAGQPQHF
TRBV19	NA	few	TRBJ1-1	TGTGCCAGTAGTATTACCAGGGGCGACACTGAAGCTTTCTTT	CASSITRGDTEAFF
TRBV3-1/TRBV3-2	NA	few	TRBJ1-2	TGTGCCAGCAGCCCCGCGGGCCAAAACTATGGCTACACCTTC	CASSPAGQNYGYTF
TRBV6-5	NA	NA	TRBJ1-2	TGTGCCAGCAGTTTCCGGGGCTACACCTTC	CASSFRGYTF
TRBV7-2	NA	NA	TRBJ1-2	TGTGCCAGCAGCTTAGGGGCGAAGGGCTACACCTTC	CASSLGAKGYTF
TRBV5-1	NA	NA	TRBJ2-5	TGCGCCAGCAGCTTGGGACAGATCTTCGAGACCCAGTACTTC	CASSLGQIFETQYF
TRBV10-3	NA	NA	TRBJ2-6	TGTGCCATCAGTGAGTCGTTCCGGGAGACTGGGGCCAACGTCCTGACTTTC	CAISESFRETGANVLTF
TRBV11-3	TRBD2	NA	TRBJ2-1	TGTGCCAGCAGCTTATACGGGGGGACCCCCTACAATGAGCAGTTCTTC	CASSLYGGTPYNEQFF
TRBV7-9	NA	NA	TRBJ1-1	TGTGCCAGCAGCTTAGCGCTAGAAAAAGCTTTCTTT	CASSLALEKAFF
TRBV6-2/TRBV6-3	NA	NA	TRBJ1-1	TGTGCCAGCATCCCAGAGAGGCTGGCAGGGTGGATGGCTTTCTTT	CASIPERLAGWMAFF
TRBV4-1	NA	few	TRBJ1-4	TGCGCCAGCAGCCCTCAGACCGTAACTAGGGAAAAACTGTTTTTT	CASSPQTVTREKLFF
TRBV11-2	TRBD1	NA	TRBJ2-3	TGTGCCAGCAGCTTGTGGACAGGGGAGACAGATACGCAGTATTTT	CASSLWTGETDTQYF
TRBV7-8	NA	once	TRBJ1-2	TGTGCCAGCAGCTTAGGAGCTAACTATGGCTACACCTTC	CASSLGANYGYTF
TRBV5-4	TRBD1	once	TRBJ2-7	TGTGCCACGCGACCCCCGGGACAGGAAGGCTACGAGCAGTACTTC	CATRPPGQEGYEQYF
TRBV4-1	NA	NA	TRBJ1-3	TGCGCCAGCAGCCAAGATCGTAGGGGCTTTGGAAACACCATATATTTT	CASSQDRRGFGNTIYF
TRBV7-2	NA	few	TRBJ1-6	TGTGCCAGCAGCTTAGAGGCAGGGAGGGTTAATTCACCCCTCCACTTT	CASSLEAGRVNSPLHF
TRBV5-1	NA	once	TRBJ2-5	TGCGCCAGCAGCTTGAACCTCGGCCAAGAGACCCAGTACTTC	CASSLNLGQETQYF
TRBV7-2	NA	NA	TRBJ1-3	TGTGCCAGCAGCCCGACGAGGGCTGGAAACACCATATATTTT	CASSPTRAGNTIYF
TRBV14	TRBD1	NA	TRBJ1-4	TGTGCCAGCAGCCAGAACAGGGGACCTAATGAAAAACTGTTTTTT	CASSQNRGPNEKLFF